The T cell receptor (beta chain) described here comes from a study of Ad26.COV2.S vaccination and SARS-CoV-2 variants. Study at large: Ad26.COV2.S was injected intramuscularly once or twice, 56 days apart.

The assay was immunoSEQ multiplex PCR, and TCRdb's table has in-frame clones only and misses some. The repertoire includes approximately 240,000 clones, around 89% of them detected once, and roughly a tenth sits in the top ten. Trimming took off 0 bases at V and 4 bases at J, with 10 bases between the two ends. The CDR3 extends over 15 amino acids. Germline-derived CDR1 and CDR2 are LGHNA and YNFKEQ. Specified treatment: around 19 received Ad26.COV2.S at low or high dose, single or two shots; roughly five received placebo; per-sample allocation not given. Specimens were obtained on day 63 following the first vaccine or placebo injection.

The receptor's source is a person between 18 and 59 years old who received the Ad26.COV2.S COVID-19 vaccine or a placebo. Sequenced material: peripheral blood, taken in a trial of Ad26.COV2.S vaccine versus placebo. The chain uses TRBV4-2 and TRBJ1-3; maybe TRBD1 (5 bases). The CDR3 sequence is CASSQEGDYGNTIYF. In nucleotides, the CDR3 is TGTGCCAGCAGCCAAGAGGGGGATTACGGAAACACCATATATTTT.